The present TCR beta chain was sequenced within a study of blood T cell repertoires in COVID-19. This table comes from immunoSEQ multiplex PCR, and its TCRdb copy is limited to in-frame clones, with some not included. The data show more than 110,000 clones, 70% to 90% seen once. The V and J ends lost 1 base and 3 bases respectively, with 9 bases between them. The CDR3 totals 14 residues. Germline V gives CDR1 LGHDT, CDR2 YNNKEL (reference sequence). The specimen sequenced was peripheral blood. This TCR was recovered from a woman of 80 years or more with acute or convalescent COVID-19. The chain employs TRBV3-1 (or the pseudogene TRBV3-2) and TRBJ1-1; D is ambiguous. CDR3 nucleotide sequence: TGTGCCAGCAGCCAAGGCCTAGTACACACTGAAGCTTTCTTT. It specifies CASSQGLVHTEAFF.